Listed here are 4 T cell receptor beta chains from one sample, sequenced in a study of Graves' ophthalmopathy and Graves' hyperthyroidism. TCR beta CDR3 regions were amplified from RNA transcripts. Investigators did first-round RT-PCR with HTBI primers, then second-round multiplex PCR. TCRdb reprocessed the multiplex PCR reads via MiXCR and lists one record per CDR3 protein. The data show approximately 1.2 million distinct CDR3 sequences, with approximately 35% seen just once and around 10% held by the top ten. Sequencing used peripheral blood or thyroid tissue (not recorded which). The receptors originated from an adult man with Graves' hyperthyroidism.

The rearrangement joins TRBV9 to TRBJ2-3, with 7 bases that match TRBD2. Germline V gives CDR1 SGDLS, CDR2 YYNGEE. The V segment lost 9 bases and the J segment 1 base; nucleotides outside the gene matches: 8. The CDR3 covers 14 residues. The CDR3 sequence is CATPRSGGTDTQYF. Written as DNA, the CDR3 is TGTGCCACCCCCCGGAGCGGGGGCACAGATACGCAGTATTTT.

This clonotype appeared many times. The rearrangement joins TRBV7-2 to TRBJ2-5, with D uncertain. The CDR3 is 15 residues long. In germline, CDR1 is SGHTA, CDR2 FQGNSA. V lost 0 bases to trimming and J lost 1 base, with 9 bases between them. CDR3 nucleotides: TGTGCCAGCAGCTTAGCCCCGGCAGGCCAAGAGACCCAGTACTTC. This translates into CASSLAPAGQETQYF.

For this clonotype: Mismatch with germline at one junction end may stem from a read error. The chain joins TRBV7-8 to TRBJ2-7; 9 nucleotides match TRBD2. This CDR3 comprises 16 residues. Germline V lookup: CDR1 SGHVS, CDR2 FQNEAQ. CDR3 residues: CASSHISGRSSYEQYF. Written as DNA, the CDR3 is TGCGCCAGCAGCCACATAAGCGGGAGGAGCTCCTACGAGCAGTACTTC.

This clonotype was recorded many times. V usage is TRBV12-3 or TRBV12-4 and J usage is TRBJ2-7; TRBD1 matches at 8 bases. The CDR3 runs 13 residues. Trimming removed 5 bases from V and 6 bases from J; junction bases left unmatched: 6. CDR3 bases: TGTGCCAGCAGTACCGGGACAGGCGCCGAGCAGTACTTC. It codes for CASSTGTGAEQYF.